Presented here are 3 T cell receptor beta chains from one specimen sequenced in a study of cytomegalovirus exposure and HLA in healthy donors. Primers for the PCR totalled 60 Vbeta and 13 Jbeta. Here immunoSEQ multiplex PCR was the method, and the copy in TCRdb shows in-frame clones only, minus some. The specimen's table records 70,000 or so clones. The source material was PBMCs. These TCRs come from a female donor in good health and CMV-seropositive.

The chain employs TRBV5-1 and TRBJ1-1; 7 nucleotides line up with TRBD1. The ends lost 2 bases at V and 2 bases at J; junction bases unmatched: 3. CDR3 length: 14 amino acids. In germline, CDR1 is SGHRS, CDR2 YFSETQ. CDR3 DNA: TGCGCCAGCAGCTTTCACAGGGGAAACACTGAAGCTTTCTTT. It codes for CASSFHRGNTEAFF.

The CDR3 here is CASVLDRERGYTF. In nucleotides, the CDR3 is TGTGCCAGCGTACTAGACAGGGAACGAGGCTACACCTTC. This chain links TRBV2 with TRBJ1-2; TRBD1 aligns across 7 bases. V shed 8 bases, J shed 8 bases, and the junction held 11 bases outside the gene matches. The CDR3 contains 13 residues. Germline V gene data show CDR1 as SNHLY and CDR2 as FYNNEI. Full variable domain (outside the CDR3, taken from reference TRBV2 and TRBJ1-2): EPEVTQTPSHQVTQMGQEVILRCVPISNHLYFYWYRQILGQKVEFLVSFYNNEISEKSEIFDDQFSVERPDGSNFTLKIRSTKLEDSAMYFCASVLDRERGYTFGSGTRLTVV.

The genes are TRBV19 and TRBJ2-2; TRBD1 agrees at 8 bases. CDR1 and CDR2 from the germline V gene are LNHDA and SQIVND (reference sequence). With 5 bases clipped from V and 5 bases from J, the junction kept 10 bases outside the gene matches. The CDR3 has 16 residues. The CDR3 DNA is TGTGCCAGTAGTCTCACAGGGGGTACGTGGACCGGGGAGCTGTTTTTT. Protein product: CASSLTGGTWTGELFF.